The text below deals with one TCR beta chain. Its specific antigen is unknown. Base qualities are not recorded, but no much larger clone differs from it by a single base. The time point tag for this specimen amounts to: about 28 days (+/-7) after the second vaccine dose. AZD1222 recipients given second doses at about 4 weeks or at about 12 weeks were pooled, since spike-specific TCR depth and breadth were not found to differ between the two schedules. Vaccinee samples were obtained from the UK trials COV001 and COV002, which included a single-blind randomized controlled phase 2/3 trial of AZD1222 (ChAdOx1 nCoV-19) in healthy adults. For TCRbeta chain sequencing, PBMC samples were collected from trial participants at day 0 and at day 28 after the second dose. The CDR3, from cysteine to phenylalanine, totals 14 residues. Just CDR3 DNA is preserved here, 42 bases in frame from base 1. V ends up 7 bases short and J 4 bases short, with an unmatched junction base count of 7. CDR1 and CDR2, per the germline V gene, are MNHEY and SVGAGI.

These data belong to a study of T cell responses to AZD1222 COVID-19 vaccine (dated by TCRdb to the early 2020s). Some background on the complete study: A total of 233 trial participants underwent TCR sequencing, of whom around 200 received two doses of AZD1222 and about 26 received two doses of the MenACWY control vaccine. Trial participants were enrolled by age into 18-55, 56-69 and 70-plus year subgroups, with 148, 28 and 57 TCR-sequenced participants respectively.

Summary of the overall study and its limitations: Epitopes outside the regions mutated in the B.1.351 and B.1.1.7 variants were reportedly recognized by nearly half of the unique spike-specific TCRs. The 56-69-year group was small, and its depth increase did not reach significance, likely because of low power. The whole spike protein was spanned by vaccine-associated CD4 TCRs, and dominant responses were seen in regions 160-218 and 743-854. Participants were mostly white British, with more females than males. The authors suggested clonal diversity may have been underestimated. Because no day 14 peak-response samples were available, the repertoires could be characterized only after the peak T cell response. Conclusions about previously exposed vaccinees are limited, since just 5 or 6 AZD1222 recipients were seropositive for SARS-CoV-2 at baseline. After two AZD1222 doses, both the breadth and the depth of spike-specific TCRs were significantly higher than at day 0 and than in MenACWY recipients.

The CDR3 regions of human TCRbeta chains were analyzed by immunosequencing. In the paper's pipeline: TCRs in the repertoires were matched against a reference library of SARS-CoV-2-specific TCRs that had been generated with the MIRA antigen-specificity platform. Breadth meant the fraction of unique TCRs that were SARS-CoV-2-associated, whereas depth meant the fraction of total T cells that were SARS-CoV-2-associated. Using the MIRA data, every spike-specific TCR was mapped to the spike region that the TCR reacted to and assigned to either a CD4 or a CD8 class. Log10-transformed breadth and depth values were compared by one-way ANOVA with Sidak's multiple comparisons tests. TCRdb took this table from immuneACCESS and kept in-frame rearrangements with V and J called. Such tables lack part of the clones; where checked against another copy, unresolved V genes explain under half of the gap, and the rest is unexplained. Clonal size and the V and J genes are those of that table, whereas D and trimming came from the DNA. Recorded for this sample are 90,000 or so clones; about 92% of them occurred a single time. Approximately 5.3% of the sample goes to the ten largest clones.

The V and J segments used are TRBV6-5 and TRBJ1-5, and TRBD1 aligns with 7 junction nucleotides. The origin of this receptor is an adult who received the AZD1222 COVID-19 vaccine. The sequences come from peripheral blood, collected 28 days after the second AZD1222 dose. The CDR3 reads as follows: CASNVRQGNQPQHF. The nucleotide sequence reads TGTGCCAGCAACGTCAGACAGGGTAATCAGCCCCAGCATTTT.